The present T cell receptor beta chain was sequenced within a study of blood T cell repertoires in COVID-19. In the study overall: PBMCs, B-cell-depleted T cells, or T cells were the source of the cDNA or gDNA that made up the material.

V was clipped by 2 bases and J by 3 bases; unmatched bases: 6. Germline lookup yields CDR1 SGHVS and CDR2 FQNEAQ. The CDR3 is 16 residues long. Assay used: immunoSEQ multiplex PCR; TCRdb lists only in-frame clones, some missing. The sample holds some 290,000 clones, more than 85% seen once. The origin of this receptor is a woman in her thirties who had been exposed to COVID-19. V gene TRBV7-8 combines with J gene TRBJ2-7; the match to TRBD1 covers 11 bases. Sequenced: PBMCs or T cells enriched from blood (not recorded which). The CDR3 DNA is TGTGCCAGCAGCTTAAAGGGACAGGGGGGGAACTACGAGCAGTACTTC. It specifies CASSLKGQGGNYEQYF.